This TCR beta chain was documented in a study of blood T cell repertoires in COVID-19. Libraries were prepared by immunoSEQ multiplex PCR; TCRdb keeps only in-frame clonotypes and omits some of them. Of a few hundred thousand clones listed, approximately 89% are singletons. The CDR3 is 17 residues long. Germline lookup yields CDR1 LNHNV and CDR2 YYDKDF (reference sequence). V was clipped by 4 bases and J by 2 bases, with 20 bases between them. Each participant's cohort was designated according to participant-reported clinical history. The source of this sequence is a young woman who had recovered from COVID-19. The sample consisted of PBMCs or T cells enriched from blood (not recorded which). The genes are TRBV15 and TRBJ1-2, with a possible D match to TRBD1 (5 bases). The CDR3 nucleotides read TGTGCCACCAGCAAAGAAGGGGTGGGCGGTGAAAACTATGGCTACACCTTC. Amino acid sequence: CATSKEGVGGENYGYTF. The full variable domain, its missing parts supplied by reference TRBV15 and TRBJ1-2, is DAMVIQNPRYQVTQFGKPVTLSCSQTLNHNVMYWYQQKSSQAPKLLFHYYDKDFNNEADTPDNFQSRRPNTSFCFLDIRSPGLGDTAMYLCATSKEGVGGENYGYTFGSGTRLTVV.